The 11 T cell receptor beta chains below all came from one sample that was sequenced in a study of neurological immune-mediated disorders. TCRdb processed the 5' RACE reads anew with MiXCR; each CDR3 protein has one entry. The data hold approximately 66,000 distinct CDR3 sequences, with 3.4% observed a single time. The source material was PBMCs. These receptors were taken from a man aged 35 to 55 with multiple sclerosis.

This clonotype was detected ten times or more. The gene calls are TRBV9 and TRBJ2-7; D might be TRBD2 (5 bases). The length of the CDR3 is 16 residues. The germline V and J ends were trimmed by 0 bases and 1 base, with 14 bases remaining between them. Germline-derived CDR1 and CDR2 are SGDLS and YYNGEE. The CDR3 bases are TGTGCCAGCAGCGTAGGGGTCGGAGGTGGTTCCTACGAGCAGTACTTC. It is translated as CASSVGVGGGSYEQYF.

The table lists this clonotype with many counts. The rearrangement joins TRBV10-3 to TRBJ1-2; 7 bases are a match to TRBD1. The germline CDR1 and CDR2 sequences are ENHRY and SYGVKD. There are 17 residues in the CDR3. Losses at the gene ends were 2 bases for V and 2 bases for J; bases not matched to a gene: 11. DNA of the CDR3: TGTGCCATCAGTGAGGTGGGGACCGGGACAGAAAACTATGGCTACACCTTC. This translates into CAISEVGTGTENYGYTF.

This clonotype was seen ten or more times. The chain recombines TRBV7-8 with TRBJ2-1; possible D gene TRBD1, 5 bases. The CDR3 is 15 residues long. V was cut by 5 bases and J by 5 bases, with 16 bases left in between. CDR1 is SGHVS, CDR2 FQNEAQ, per germline. CDR3 loop: CASSLTPDRNNEQFF. The CDR3 nucleotides are TGTGCCAGCAGCCTTACCCCTGACAGAAACAATGAGCAGTTCTTC.

This clonotype was recorded at least ten times. This chain joins TRBV24-1 and TRBJ2-5, with 12 bases lining up with TRBD2. Germline CDR1 reads KGHDR; CDR2 reads SFDVKD. V lost 9 bases to trimming and J lost 4 bases; unmatched junction nucleotides: 8. The CDR3 sequence is 15 residues long. As DNA, the CDR3 is TGTGCCACCGGGACCGGGGGACTAGCGGGAGAGACCCAGTACTTC. Its translation is CATGTGGLAGETQYF.

This clonotype has ten or more counts. The V gene is TRBV20-1, the J gene TRBJ1-1; no clear D gene. Trimming pared 0 bases from V and 2 bases from J, leaving 7 bases between. This CDR3 contains 13 residues. CDR1 DFQATT and CDR2 SNEGSKA come from the germline V gene (reference sequence). The CDR3 loop reads CSARDGENTEAFF. CDR3 in DNA: TGCAGTGCTAGAGATGGAGAAAACACTGAAGCTTTCTTT.

This clonotype occurred many times. The J gene is TRBJ2-4, the V gene TRBV7-2, with TRBD1 matching over 7 bases. J was trimmed by 6 bases and V by 5 bases; bases with no gene match: 7. The CDR3 covers 14 residues. Per the germline V gene, CDR1 is SGHTA and CDR2 is FQGNSA. CDR3 DNA sequence: TGTGCCAGCAGCCGGAAACAGGGGATAAACATTCAGTACTTC. It encodes CASSRKQGINIQYF. Looking up the rest from reference TRBV7-2 and TRBJ2-4 gives the full variable domain: GAGVSQSPSNKVTEKGKDVELRCDPISGHTALYWYRQSLGQGLEFLIYFQGNSAPDKSGLPSDRFSAERTGGSVSTLTIQRTQQEDSAVYLCASSRKQGINIQYFGAGTRLSVL.

This clonotype was seen ten or more times. This rearrangement joins TRBV27 to TRBJ1-2; 11 positions match TRBD1. Trimming at V came to 6 bases and at J to 7 bases, leaving 4 bases not matched to a gene. CDR3 length equals 13 residues. Germline V CDR1 and CDR2: MNHEY, SMNVEV (reference sequence). This CDR3 reads CASSRTGGLGYTF. The CDR3 DNA sequence: TGTGCCAGCAGCAGGACAGGGGGCCTTGGCTACACCTTC.

In this sample, this clonotype turned up many times. V usage is TRBV6-5 and J usage is TRBJ1-3, with TRBD1 identical over 7 bases. The V gene end was trimmed by 3 bases and the J gene end by 0 bases; junction bases not matched to a gene: 8. The CDR3 is made up of 17 amino acids. Germline V lookup: CDR1 MNHEY, CDR2 SVGAGI. The DNA for the CDR3 is TGTGCCAGCAGTTATTTCAGGGACAGCAGCTCTGGAAACACCATATATTTT. Its protein is CASSYFRDSSSGNTIYF.

This clonotype has at least ten counts. This chain joins TRBV9 and TRBJ2-1; perhaps TRBD2 as D (6 bases). The CDR3 is made up of 15 amino acids. Trimming took off 2 bases at V and 5 bases at J, with 14 bases between the two ends. Germline lookup yields CDR1 SGDLS and CDR2 YYNGEE. Here the CDR3 reads CASSVALAENNEQFF. In nucleotides, the CDR3 is TGTGCCAGCAGCGTGGCACTAGCAGAGAACAATGAGCAGTTCTTC.

This clonotype showed up many times. J is TRBJ2-5 and V is TRBV2; 7 bases map to TRBD1. The CDR3 covers 15 residues. Germline loops: CDR1 SNHLY, CDR2 FYNNEI. J gave up 3 bases and V 1 base, and 5 bases lay outside the gene matches. The CDR3 loop reads CASSEGFGQEETQYF. The CDR3, as DNA: TGTGCCAGCAGTGAAGGGTTTGGACAGGAAGAGACCCAGTACTTC.

This clonotype was seen at least ten times. The V and J genes are TRBV3-1 and TRBJ1-5; 8 nucleotides align to TRBD1. The CDR3 consists of 14 residues. Germline CDR1 reads LGHDT; CDR2 reads YNNKEL (reference sequence). V gave up 3 bases and J gave up 9 bases; unmatched junction bases: 7. CDR3 DNA: TGTGCCAGCAGCCAGACCAGGGGGCCCTTGCCCCAGCATTTT. It codes for CASSQTRGPLPQHF.